Included here is one TCR beta chain sequence, with context. This receptor's antigen is unknown. There are no base qualities to consult, and no much larger clone falls within one base. Using the deep immunoSEQ assay, TCR CDR3 regions were amplified from genomic DNA by multiplex PCR. Extracted genomic DNA from each cell subset was distributed evenly across all wells of several immunoSEQ 96-well plates, and each plate was treated as a replicate. For sorted subsets, 200 to 250 ng genomic DNA, equal to about 30,000 T cell genomes, was loaded into each replicate PCR. Purified libraries were quantified with a Qubit 3.0 fluorometer, sized on a Bioanalyzer 2100, and re-quantified with the KAPA Library Quantification kit. A separate single-read 150-cycle Illumina NextSeq 550 flow cell was used to sequence each immunoSEQ 96-well plate. Per the authors' processing: Because the immunoSEQ output held only junctional sequences and lacked quality scores, the filtering could not match the filtering applied to full-length reads. Sequences were annotated with PyIR, a Python wrapper for IgBLAST v1.9, using IMGT germline references to assign V/J genes and CDR3. Reads with weak V/J assignments (E-value above 1e-6), missing CDR3, stop codons, out-of-frame junctions, or ambiguous translated residues were removed. V3J clonotypes were defined as sequences sharing the same inferred V gene, J gene, and CDR3 amino acid sequence. Percentage overlap between repertoires was calculated by dividing the number of shared unique clonotypes by the size of the smaller repertoire. Richness of each repertoire was evaluated using RTK rarefaction, the Chao1 estimator, and Recon v2.1 estimates of unobserved clonotypes. For all TCRbeta clonotypes obtained by the gDNA method from a few donors, generation probabilities were computed with OLGA. As stored in TCRdb, this immuneACCESS dataset retains in-frame rearrangements with V and J assigned. A fraction of the clones does not appear; measured against another copy, unresolved V genes explain less than half of the discrepancy, and the remainder lacks a known reason. The DNA was the basis for D and trimming; V, J and clone size are from that table. The sample records some 2,500,000 clones, 80% to 95% of which are singletons. The ten largest account for 0.36% of the sample.

The CDR3 starts with the cysteine, ends with the phenylalanine, and has 18 residues. The DNA shown is the 54-base CDR3, in frame from base 1. The germline V gene specifies SGDLS as CDR1 and YYNGEE as CDR2. V and J are trimmed by 3 bases and 0 bases, and the gene matches miss 8 bases of the junction. The data belong to a study of shared clonotypes between healthy human individuals (dated by TCRdb to the early 2020s). Background for the entire study: A couple of women and a few men aged 18 to 49 years were included in the cohort. Different laboratories and diverse techniques were used to prepare libraries and sequence TCR repertoires, to increase sequencing depth and limit assay-specific biases. For each donor, CD4 naive and CD4 memory were each run on three plates, CD8 naive on two plates, and CD8 memory on one plate. The study deeply sequenced blood TCR repertoires of about five healthy adults to estimate repertoire size and the extent of clonotype sharing between individuals. Each donor's leukapheresis produced roughly between about 0.9 and 9.5 billion PBMCs.

On the study overall, not on this receptor specifically: Based on pairwise subsampling, the degree of clonotype sharing among donors was expected to be affected by sequencing depth. Sampling was restricted to blood, and TCR repertoires in tissues likely differ from the TCR repertoires found in blood. Because the study included only a small number of donors, the genetic and exposure-history diversity represented was limited. Clonotypes shared by all four sorted-subset donors showed higher generation probabilities than non-shared clonotypes. About 5% of naive CD4, approximately 3.7% of naive CD8, roughly 2.4% of memory CD4, and 0.4% of memory CD8 clonotypes were shared across several donors. Incomplete sequencing was indicated by rarefaction of sorted-subset datasets, despite the large sequencing depth. Larger estimated clonotype richness was generally found for naive subsets than for memory subsets.

The donors were healthy, HIV-negative adults with no recently reported acute infections or vaccinations. All donors were Caucasian adults living in Nashville, Tennessee, USA. CD4+ T cells were enriched through magnetic negative selection, after which naive cells were positively selected on CD45RA and the remaining negative fraction served as the memory subset. Blood was collected by leukapheresis, and PBMCs were isolated by Ficoll-Histopaque density gradient centrifugation and then cryopreserved in liquid nitrogen vapor phase. Analytical flow cytometry was used to check the purity and quantity of each magnetically sorted T cell population. From each sorted fraction, genomic DNA was isolated and quantified by UV absorbance on a Nanodrop 2000c.

Material for sequencing was naive CD4+ T cells from PBMCs. What the cell subset or site label conveys for this sample: CD45RA+ positively selected. This clonotype was obtained from a man in his late teens or twenties in good health. Some clones in this sample may be carry-over from other donors' samples. This sequence uses TRBV9 and TRBJ2-4, with 11 bases matching TRBD2. Read as DNA, the sequence is TGTGCCAGCAGCGGGGCCGGGACTAGCGGAATAGCCAAAAACATTCAGTACTTC. This encodes CASSGAGTSGIAKNIQYF. Outside the CDR3, residues come from the reference TRBV9 and TRBJ2-4 proteins, so the full variable domain is: DSGVTQTPKHLITATGQRVTLRCSPRSGDLSVYWYQQSLDQGLQFLIQYYNGEERAKGNILERFSAQQFPDLHSELNLSSLELGDSALYFCASSGAGTSGIAKNIQYFGAGTRLSVL.